Listed below are T cell receptor beta chains from one sample, sequenced in a study of blood T cell repertoires in COVID-19. TCRdb's copy holds only in-frame clones and misses some; the assay was immunoSEQ multiplex PCR. The sample records roughly 41,000 clones, more than 85% being singletons. Sequenced: PBMCs or T cells enriched from blood (not recorded which). These receptor sequences come from a woman in her forties or fifties who had recovered from COVID-19. The conserved cysteine and the conserved F or W are not part of the CDR3 here.

j_call	v_call	cdr3_aa
TRBJ1-5	TRBV11-2	ASSTGQDEPQH
TRBJ2-7	TRBV2	ASSDAPPGEQY
TRBJ1-5	TRBV27	ASSLVGAGNQPQH
TRBJ1-3	TRBV21-1	ASSKPEVPRATGNTIY
TRBJ1-2	TRBV30	AWSTMRTGLYGYT
TRBJ1-3	TRBV4-1	ASSQGRGYSGNTIY
TRBJ2-2	TRBV9	ASSTGTPRAGELF
TRBJ1-1	TRBV4-1	ASSLNPGTANTEAF
TRBJ2-1	TRBV5-1	ASSLGNGGNEQF
TRBJ1-5	TRBV15	ATSRGPYQPQH
TRBJ2-2	TRBV24-1	ATSDLFFGSTGELF
TRBJ2-1	TRBV14	ASSQDLAGGTSSYNEQF
TRBJ2-3	TRBV7-2	ASSLGRGLALLGSTQY
TRBJ1-4	TRBV5-6	ASRQTGGGEKLF
TRBJ1-1	TRBV4-3	ASSRRQGLNTEAF
TRBJ2-3	TRBV2	ASSVLAGVSDTQY
TRBJ2-6	TRBV9	ASTPGQGQSGANVLT
TRBJ2-7	TRBV6-6	ASSPSVSSYEQY
TRBJ2-5	TRBV18	ASSLPTGVGETQY
TRBJ2-1	TRBV6-1	ASSEVGGGAGEQF
TRBJ2-2	TRBV19	ASRPLGRTGELF
TRBJ2-1	TRBV12-3/TRBV12-4	ASSLANEQF
TRBJ2-5	TRBV5-1	ASSYDRGLSPDQETQY
TRBJ1-3	TRBV6-5	ASTLVGRPGNTIY
TRBJ2-4	TRBV5-1	ASSQAGEPSIQY
TRBJ2-7	TRBV6-5	ASSTGFGSYEQY
TRBJ2-5	TRBV24-1	ATRGLAGETQY
TRBJ2-2	TRBV19	ASSRGLAENTGELF
TRBJ2-5	TRBV7-9	ASSRTVRETQY
TRBJ1-5	TRBV6-5	ASSYSRTGNQPQH
TRBJ2-3	TRBV7-9	ASSPSGSDTQY
TRBJ1-5	TRBV2	ASSADRGGQPQH
TRBJ2-7	TRBV27	ASSSSSPGFGSYEQY
TRBJ1-3	TRBV28	ASSLSPPAGNTIY
TRBJ2-3	TRBV6-5	ASSYSQSGATDTQY
TRBJ1-3	TRBV11-2	ASSLGTGYGNTIY